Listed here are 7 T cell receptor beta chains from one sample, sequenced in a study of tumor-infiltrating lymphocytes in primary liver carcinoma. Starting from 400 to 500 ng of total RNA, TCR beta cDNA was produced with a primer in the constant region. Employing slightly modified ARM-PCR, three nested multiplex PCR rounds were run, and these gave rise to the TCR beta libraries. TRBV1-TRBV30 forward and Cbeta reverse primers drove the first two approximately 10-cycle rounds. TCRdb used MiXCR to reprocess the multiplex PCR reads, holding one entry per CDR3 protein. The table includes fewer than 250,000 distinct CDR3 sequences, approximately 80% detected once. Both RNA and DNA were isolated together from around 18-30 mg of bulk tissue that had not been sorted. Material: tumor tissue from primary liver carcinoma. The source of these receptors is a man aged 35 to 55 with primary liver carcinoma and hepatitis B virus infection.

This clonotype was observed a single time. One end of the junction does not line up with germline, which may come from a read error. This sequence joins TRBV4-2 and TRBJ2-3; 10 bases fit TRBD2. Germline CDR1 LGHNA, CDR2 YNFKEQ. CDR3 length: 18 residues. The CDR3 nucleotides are TGCGCCAGCAGCCATGCAGGCAGCGGGGGGGAGGGCACAGATACGCAGTATTTT. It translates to CASSHAGSGGEGTDTQYF.

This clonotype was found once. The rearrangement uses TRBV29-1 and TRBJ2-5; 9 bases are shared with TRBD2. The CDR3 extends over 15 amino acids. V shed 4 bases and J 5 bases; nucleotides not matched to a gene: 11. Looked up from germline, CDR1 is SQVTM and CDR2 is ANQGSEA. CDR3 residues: CSVGGISGSNETQYF. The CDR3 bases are TGCAGCGTTGGTGGGATTAGCGGGAGTAATGAGACCCAGTACTTC.

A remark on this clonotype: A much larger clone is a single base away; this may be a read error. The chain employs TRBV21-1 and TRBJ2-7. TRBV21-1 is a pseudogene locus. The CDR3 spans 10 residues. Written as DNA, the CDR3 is TGTGCCAGAAGCAAAGTTGGAGTGTACTTC. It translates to CARSKVGVYF.

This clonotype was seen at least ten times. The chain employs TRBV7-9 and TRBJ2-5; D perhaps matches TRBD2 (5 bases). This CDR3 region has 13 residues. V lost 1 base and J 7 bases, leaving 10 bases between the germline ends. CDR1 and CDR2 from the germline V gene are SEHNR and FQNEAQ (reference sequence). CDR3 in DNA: TGTGCCAGCAGCTTAGAAGTGGCGGGGACCCAGTACTTC. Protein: CASSLEVAGTQYF. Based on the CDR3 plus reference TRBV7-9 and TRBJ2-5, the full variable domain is DTGVSQNPRHKITKRGQNVTFRCDPISEHNRLYWYRQTLGQGPEFLTYFQNEAQLEKSRLLSDRFSAERPKGSFSTLEIQRTEQGDSAMYLCASSLEVAGTQYFGPGTRLLVL.

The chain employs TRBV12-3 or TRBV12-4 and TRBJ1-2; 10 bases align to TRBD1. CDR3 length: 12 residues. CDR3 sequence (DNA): TGTATCATCGGACAGGGGGTTGATGGCTACACCTTC. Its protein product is CIIGQGVDGYTF.

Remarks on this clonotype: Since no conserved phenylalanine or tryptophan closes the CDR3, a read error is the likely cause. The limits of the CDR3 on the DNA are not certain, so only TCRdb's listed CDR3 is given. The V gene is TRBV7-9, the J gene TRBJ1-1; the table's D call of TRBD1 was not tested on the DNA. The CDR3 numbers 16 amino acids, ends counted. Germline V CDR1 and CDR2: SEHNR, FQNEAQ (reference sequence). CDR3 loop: CASNPRGTGGITEALL.

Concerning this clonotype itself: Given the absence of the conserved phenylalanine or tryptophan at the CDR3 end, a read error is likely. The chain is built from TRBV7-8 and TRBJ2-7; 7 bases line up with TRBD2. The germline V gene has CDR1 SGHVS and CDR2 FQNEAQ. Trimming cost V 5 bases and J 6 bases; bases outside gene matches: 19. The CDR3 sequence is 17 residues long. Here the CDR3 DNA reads TGTGCCAGCAGCCTGAAGGGAGGGACTATAGTTACCCTCGAGCAGTACTAC. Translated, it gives CASSLKGGTIVTLEQYY.